A single sample is the source of the 9 T cell receptor delta chains below, sequenced in a study of gamma-delta T cells after stem cell transplantation. TCRdb reprocessed the RT-PCR reads using CATT. The sample lists around 16,000 delta-chain clones, over 8% seen once, with roughly 60% in the top ten. The sequenced sample consisted of gamma-delta T cells. All receptors come from a human donor. It is not recorded whose cells these are; they may come from a transplant donor.

At least ten counts were recorded for this clone. The protein given by TCRdb reflects a much larger clone and differs at residue 5 from this DNA's translation, likely from a read error; the protein shown is the DNA's translation. The V gene is TRDV2, the J gene TRDJ2; 9 bases are a match to TRDD3. CDR3 size: 21 residues. Germline V gene data show CDR1 as GEAIGNYY and CDR2 as EKD. Unmatched junction bases numbered 17, after V lost 1 base and J lost 0 bases. The CDR3 DNA is TGTGCCTGTGACACGGTGCGGATCTTGGGGGATAGGGGAGCTTTGACAGCACAACTCTTCTTT. Its translation: CACDTVRILGDRGALTAQLFF.

This chain joins TRDV2 and TRDJ1; TRDD2 or TRDD3 may be the D gene (5 bases each). The germline V gene has CDR1 GEAIGNYY and CDR2 EKD. The V end was cut by 0 bases, the J end by 1 base, with 29 bases between. The CDR3 totals 21 residues. CDR3 DNA: TGTGCCTGTGACACCGTTGAGTGGCACCTGCCTACTGGTGTACTCACCGATAAACTCATCTTT. It encodes CACDTVEWHLPTGVLTDKLIF.

Comment on this clone: The mismatch at residue 8 between this DNA's translation and the TCRdb protein of a much larger clone likely reflects a read error; the protein shown is translated from the DNA. This sample includes further DNA sequences coding for the same CDR3. J is TRDJ3 and V is TRDV2, with D hard to call. The germline V gene encodes CDR1 GEAIGNYY and CDR2 EKD. The CDR3 extends over 19 amino acids. The V and J ends lost 0 bases and 0 bases respectively, with 14 bases between them. The CDR3 DNA reads as TGTGCCTGTGACACCGTCGAGGCCTCCAGCTCCTGGGACACCCGACAGATGTTTTTC. Protein product: CACDTVEASSSWDTRQMFF.

This clone was seen a few times. The translation of this DNA and the TCRdb protein of a much larger clone differ at residue 9, probably owing to a read error; the protein shown here is translated from the DNA. V is TRDV1 and J is TRDJ3; D gene ambiguous. The CDR3 has 19 residues. V gave up 2 bases and J gave up 1 base, with 15 bases separating them. CDR1 is TSWWSYY, CDR2 QGS, per germline. This CDR3 reads CALGEFGSLGSWDTRQMFF. DNA for the CDR3: TGTGCTCTTGGGGAATTCGGGTCACTAGGTTCCTGGGACACCCGACAGATGTTTTTC.

This clone was counted many times. V and J are TRDV2 and TRDJ1; no clear D. Germline values: CDR1 GEAIGNYY, CDR2 EKD. V was cut by 3 bases and J by 7 bases, with 17 bases left in between. CDR3 length equals 14 residues. DNA for the CDR3: TGTGCCTGTGACGAGGTTGAGGACAGCGGTAAACTCATCTTT. The encoded protein is CACDEVEDSGKLIF.

The chain employs TRDV2 and TRDJ3; the match to TRDD3 covers 7 bases. Germline V gene data show CDR1 as GEAIGNYY and CDR2 as EKD. CDR3 length: 21 amino acids. The V segment lost 3 bases and the J segment 7 bases; nucleotides outside the gene matches: 23. The CDR3 here is CACDPGGMGDTTSLDTRQMFF. For the CDR3, the DNA is TGTGCCTGTGACCCCGGCGGGATGGGGGACACAACCTCCTTAGACACCCGACAGATGTTTTTC.

This chain connects TRDV2 to TRDJ1; the D gene is possibly TRDD1 (5 bases). The CDR3 loop spans 19 amino acids. The germline gives CDR1 GEAIGNYY, CDR2 EKD. V lost 3 bases and J lost 11, with 36 bases in between. The CDR3 region has the DNA TGTGCCTGTGACGCCGTGCTCTTGCCGATGACTTATAGTACCTTGGGCCTCATCTTT. Amino acid sequence: CACDAVLLPMTYSTLGLIF.

This clone turned up a few times. TCRdb pairs this DNA with a much larger clone's protein that differs at residue 8, likely a read error; the protein shown was translated from the DNA. The chain uses TRDV2 and TRDJ1; tentatively, D is TRDD3 (5 bases). Trimming took off 3 bases at V and 3 bases at J, with 16 bases between the two ends. The CDR3 spans 15 residues. Per germline, CDR1 GEAIGNYY and CDR2 EKD. CDR3 sequence reads: CACDAMGNRPDKLIF. The CDR3 coding sequence is TGTGCCTGTGACGCGATGGGGAATCGGCCCGATAAACTCATCTTT.

The V gene is TRDV2; the J gene was not called; the table's TRDD3 call for D was not verified on the DNA. The germline V gene encodes CDR1 GEAIGNYY and CDR2 EKD. The CDR3 is 12 residues long. CDR3 sequence reads: CACDTLSRGIYF. The DNA of the CDR3 is TGTGCCTGTGATACCCTCTCGAGGGGGATTTATTTC.